The rows below give T cell receptor beta chains drawn from one sample of a study of cytomegalovirus exposure and HLA in healthy donors. Measured with immunoSEQ multiplex PCR; TCRdb has only the in-frame clones, and not every one. Seen here are about 140,000 clones, roughly 80% observed once, and the top ten hold 8.8%. Material for sequencing was PBMCs. These receptors originate from a woman between 45 and 65 years old in good health and CMV-seropositive. CDR3s include the opening cysteine and the closing phenylalanine or tryptophan. D genes are given only for firm matches. A clone size is listed for some rows: how often the clone was seen (once, few, many), or a class if it is expanded.

j_call d_call v_call clone_size cdr3_nt cdr3_aa
TRBJ1-5 . TRBV15 . TGTGCCACCAGCCGTGACAGACGGAGCCTACTTAGCAATCAGCCCCAGCATTTT CATSRDRRSLLSNQPQHF
TRBJ2-1 TRBD1 TRBV5-1 once TGCGCCAGCAGCTTGCGTCAGGGGGCGGATGAGCAGTTCTTC CASSLRQGADEQFF
TRBJ1-2 TRBD1 TRBV2 few TGTGCCAGCAGCCCAGACAGGGGTCCCTCCTTC CASSPDRGPSF
TRBJ2-5 . TRBV2 . TGTGCCAGCACAGGACAGCAAGAGACCCAGTACTTC CASTGQQETQYF
TRBJ1-2 TRBD1 TRBV10-3 . TGTGCCATCAGAGAACCTTACCTTACCGGGACAGGGGGCTATGGCTACACCTTC CAIREPYLTGTGGYGYTF
TRBJ1-2 TRBD1 TRBV6-5 . TGTGCCAGCAGTTCCTCCGGGACAGGCGACGTCTATGGCTACACCTTC CASSSSGTGDVYGYTF
TRBJ1-3 . TRBV6-5 . TGTGCCAGCAGTAGCCACTCTGGAAACACCATATATTTT CASSSHSGNTIYF
TRBJ1-3 . TRBV5-5 . TGTGCCAGCAGCTCGGCTACAGGGTATCCAAACACCATATATTTT CASSSATGYPNTIYF
TRBJ2-1 . TRBV30 few TGTGCCTGGAACCCGGACAGCTCCTACAATGAGCAGTTCTTC CAWNPDSSYNEQFF
TRBJ1-1 TRBD1 TRBV4-1 few TGCGCCAGCAGCCAAGCGCCGGACAGGGGTACCACTGAAGCTTTCTTT CASSQAPDRGTTEAFF
TRBJ1-2 TRBD1 TRBV27 . TGTGCCAGCAGGCCGGGACAGGGATCCTACGGCTATGGCTACACCTTC CASRPGQGSYGYGYTF
TRBJ2-3 TRBD2 TRBV5-6 . TGTGCCAGCAGCTTGGCCGCGGGGGGCCTCACAGATACGCAGTATTTT CASSLAAGGLTDTQYF
TRBJ2-7 TRBD1 TRBV12-5 . TGTGCTAGTGGTTTGGGGGACAGCCGCTACGAGCAGTACTTC CASGLGDSRYEQYF
TRBJ1-6 . TRBV30 . TGTGCCTGGAGTGTAGGGGTGGGGGGGCTGGATTCACCCCTCCACTTT CAWSVGVGGLDSPLHF
TRBJ2-3 TRBD2 TRBV27 . TGTGCCAGCAGGGTCCGGACTAGCTGGGTAGATACGCAGTATTTT CASRVRTSWVDTQYF
TRBJ1-2 . TRBV28 . TGTGCCAGCAGCCTCAATTCGGTCTATGGCTACACCTTC CASSLNSVYGYTF
TRBJ1-4 . TRBV18 . TGTGCCAGCTCACCACCGGGGGCCAGGGCAGAGGAAAAACTGTTTTTT CASSPPGARAEEKLFF
TRBJ2-2 TRBD2 TRBV7-7 . TGTGCTAGCAGCTTAGGACTAGCGGTATACACCGGGGAGCTGTTTTTT CASSLGLAVYTGELFF
TRBJ1-2 . TRBV5-1 few TGCGCCAGCAGCTTGAGTCGGTATGGCTACACCTTC CASSLSRYGYTF
TRBJ2-7 TRBD1 TRBV5-1 . TGCGCCAGCAGTAACGGACAGGGCCCGTACGAGCAGTACTTC CASSNGQGPYEQYF
TRBJ1-5 . TRBV2 . TGTGCCAGCAGTGAAGGGTGGGGCGATCAGCCCCAGCATTTT CASSEGWGDQPQHF
TRBJ1-2 TRBD1 TRBV9 few TGTGCCAGCAGCCCACTAGGAGGGGGCGGATACGGCTATGGCTACACCTTC CASSPLGGGGYGYGYTF